A single TCR beta chain is shown here with its context. What it binds is unknown. The entry originates in a study of CD8 T cells in ankylosing spondylitis. V shed 3 bases and J shed 9 bases, with 17 bases lying between them. The CDR3 spans 13 residues. Germline-derived CDR1 and CDR2 are SQVTM and ANQGSEA. One entry per CDR3 protein results from TCRdb running MiXCR on the 5' RACE reads. In the table there are some 800,000 distinct CDR3 sequences, approximately 10% of which are singletons. Study observations and caveats: A TCR beta motif of fewer than 10 highly homologous variants seemed to mark ankylosing spondylitis blood.

The receptor was isolated from a male donor with ankylosing spondylitis. V and J are TRBV29-1 and TRBJ2-5; the D call may be TRBD1 or TRBD2 (6 bases each). Sequenced sample: blood, either unsorted or a sorted T cell fraction (not recorded which). This chain's CDR3 is CSVEIGGRRAQYF. Written as DNA, the CDR3 is TGCAGCGTTGAGATCGGGGGCAGAAGGGCCCAGTACTTC. Complete variable domain (other parts from reference TRBV29-1 and TRBJ2-5): SAVISQKPSRDICQRGTSLTIQCQVDSQVTMMFWYRQQPGQSLTLIATANQGSEATYESGFVIDKFPISRPNLTFSTLTVSNMSPEDSSIYLCSVEIGGRRAQYFGPGTRLLVL.